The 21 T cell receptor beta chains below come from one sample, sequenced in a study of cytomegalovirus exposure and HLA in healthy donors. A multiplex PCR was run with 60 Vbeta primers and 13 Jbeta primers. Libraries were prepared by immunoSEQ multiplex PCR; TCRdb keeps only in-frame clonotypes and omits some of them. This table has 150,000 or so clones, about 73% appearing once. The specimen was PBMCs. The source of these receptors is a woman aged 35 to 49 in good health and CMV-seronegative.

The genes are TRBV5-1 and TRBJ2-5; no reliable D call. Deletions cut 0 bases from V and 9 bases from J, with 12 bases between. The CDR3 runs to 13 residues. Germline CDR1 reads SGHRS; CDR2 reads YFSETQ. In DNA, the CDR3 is TGCGCCAGCAGCTTGGCCTTCGAGATGGCCCAGTACTTC. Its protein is CASSLAFEMAQYF. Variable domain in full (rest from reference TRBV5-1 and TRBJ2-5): KAGVTQTPRYLIKTRGQQVTLSCSPISGHRSVSWYQQTPGQGLQFLFEYFSETQRNKGNFPGRFSGRQFSNSRSEMNVSTLELGDSALYLCASSLAFEMAQYFGPGTRLLVL.

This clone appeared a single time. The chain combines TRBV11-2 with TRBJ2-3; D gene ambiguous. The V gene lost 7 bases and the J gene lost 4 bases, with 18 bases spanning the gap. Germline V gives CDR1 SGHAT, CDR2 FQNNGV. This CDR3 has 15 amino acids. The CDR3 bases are TGTGCCAGCACCGAAGACCATCGGCGGCCAGATACGCAGTATTTT. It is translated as CASTEDHRRPDTQYF.

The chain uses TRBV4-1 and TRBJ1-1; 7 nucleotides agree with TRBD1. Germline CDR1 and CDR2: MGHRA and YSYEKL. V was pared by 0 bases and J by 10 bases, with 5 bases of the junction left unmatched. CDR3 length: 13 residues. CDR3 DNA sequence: TGCGCCAGCAGCCAAGAAACAGGGGTAACAGCTTTCTTT. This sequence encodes CASSQETGVTAFF.

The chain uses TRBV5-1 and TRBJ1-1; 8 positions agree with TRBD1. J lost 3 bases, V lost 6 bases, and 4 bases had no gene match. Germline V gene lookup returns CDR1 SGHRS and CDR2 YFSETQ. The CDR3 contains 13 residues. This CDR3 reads CASNDRGDTEAFF. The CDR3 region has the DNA TGCGCCAGCAATGACAGGGGCGACACTGAAGCTTTCTTT. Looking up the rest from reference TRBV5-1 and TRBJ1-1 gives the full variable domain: KAGVTQTPRYLIKTRGQQVTLSCSPISGHRSVSWYQQTPGQGLQFLFEYFSETQRNKGNFPGRFSGRQFSNSRSEMNVSTLELGDSALYLCASNDRGDTEAFFGQGTRLTVV.

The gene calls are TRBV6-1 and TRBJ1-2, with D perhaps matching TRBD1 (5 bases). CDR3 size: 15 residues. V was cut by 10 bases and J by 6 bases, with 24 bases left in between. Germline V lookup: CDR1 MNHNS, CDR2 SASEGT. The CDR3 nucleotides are TGTGCCACCACTGACAGACCCCCGCGGAGGGATGGCTACACCTTC. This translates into CATTDRPPRRDGYTF.

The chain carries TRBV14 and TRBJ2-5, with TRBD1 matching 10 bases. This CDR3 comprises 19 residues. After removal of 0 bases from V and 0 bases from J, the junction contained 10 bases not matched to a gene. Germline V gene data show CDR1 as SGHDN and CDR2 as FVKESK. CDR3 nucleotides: TGTGCCAGCAGCCAAGATCGGTGGGTTGGGACAGGGGACCAAGAGACCCAGTACTTC. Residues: CASSQDRWVGTGDQETQYF.

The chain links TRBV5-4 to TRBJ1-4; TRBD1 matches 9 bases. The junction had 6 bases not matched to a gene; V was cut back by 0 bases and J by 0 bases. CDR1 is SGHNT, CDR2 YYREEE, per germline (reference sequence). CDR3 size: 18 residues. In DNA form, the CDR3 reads TGTGCCAGCAGCTTGGATTACCGGGACAGGGCAACTAATGAAAAACTGTTTTTT. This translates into CASSLDYRDRATNEKLFF.

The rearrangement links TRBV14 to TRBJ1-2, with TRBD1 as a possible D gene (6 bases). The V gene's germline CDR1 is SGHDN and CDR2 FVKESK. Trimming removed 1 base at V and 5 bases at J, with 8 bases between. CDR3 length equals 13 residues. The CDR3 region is CASSQGQDYGYTF. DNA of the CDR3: TGTGCCAGCAGCCAAGGACAGGATTATGGCTACACCTTC. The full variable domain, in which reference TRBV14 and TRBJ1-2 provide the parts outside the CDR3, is EAGVTQFPSHSVIEKGQTVTLRCDPISGHDNLYWYRRVMGKEIKFLLHFVKESKQDESGMPNNRFLAERTGGTYSTLKVQPAELEDSGVYFCASSQGQDYGYTFGSGTRLTVV.

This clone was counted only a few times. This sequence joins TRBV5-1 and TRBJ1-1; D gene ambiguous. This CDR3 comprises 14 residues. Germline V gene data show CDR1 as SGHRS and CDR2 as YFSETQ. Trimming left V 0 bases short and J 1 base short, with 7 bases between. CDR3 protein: CASSLVTPNTEAFF. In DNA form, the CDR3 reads TGCGCCAGCAGCTTGGTAACACCGAACACTGAAGCTTTCTTT.

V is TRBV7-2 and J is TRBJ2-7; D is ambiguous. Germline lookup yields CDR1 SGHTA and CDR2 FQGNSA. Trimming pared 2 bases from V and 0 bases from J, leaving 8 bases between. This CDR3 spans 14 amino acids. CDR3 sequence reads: CASSLRPGSYEQYF. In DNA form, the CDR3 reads TGTGCCAGCAGCTTAAGGCCAGGCTCCTACGAGCAGTACTTC.

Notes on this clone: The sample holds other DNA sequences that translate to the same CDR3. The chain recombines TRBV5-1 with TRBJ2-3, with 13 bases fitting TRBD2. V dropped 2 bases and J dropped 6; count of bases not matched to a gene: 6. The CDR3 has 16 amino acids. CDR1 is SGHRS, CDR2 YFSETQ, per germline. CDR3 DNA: TGCGCCAGCAGCTTAGGACTAGCGGGGGCCCCCGATACGCAGTATTTT. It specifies CASSLGLAGAPDTQYF.

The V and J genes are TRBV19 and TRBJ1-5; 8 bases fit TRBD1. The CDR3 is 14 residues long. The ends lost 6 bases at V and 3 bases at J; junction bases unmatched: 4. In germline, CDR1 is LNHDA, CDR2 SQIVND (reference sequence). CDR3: CASRGTGLNQPQHF. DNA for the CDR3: TGTGCCAGTAGGGGGACAGGCCTCAATCAGCCCCAGCATTTT.

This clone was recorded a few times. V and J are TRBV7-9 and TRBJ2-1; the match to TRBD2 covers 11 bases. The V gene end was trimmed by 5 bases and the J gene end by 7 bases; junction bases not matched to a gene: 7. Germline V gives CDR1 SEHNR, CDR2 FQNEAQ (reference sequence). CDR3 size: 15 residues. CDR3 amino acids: CASSQASGGWNEQFF. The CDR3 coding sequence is TGTGCCAGCAGCCAGGCTAGCGGGGGGTGGAATGAGCAGTTCTTC.

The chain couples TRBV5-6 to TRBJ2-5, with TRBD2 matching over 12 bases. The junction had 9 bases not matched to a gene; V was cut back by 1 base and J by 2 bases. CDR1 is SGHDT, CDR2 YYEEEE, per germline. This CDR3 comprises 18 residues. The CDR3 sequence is CASSLRWGLAGGQETQYF. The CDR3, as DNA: TGTGCCAGCAGCTTGAGGTGGGGTCTAGCGGGGGGGCAAGAGACCCAGTACTTC.

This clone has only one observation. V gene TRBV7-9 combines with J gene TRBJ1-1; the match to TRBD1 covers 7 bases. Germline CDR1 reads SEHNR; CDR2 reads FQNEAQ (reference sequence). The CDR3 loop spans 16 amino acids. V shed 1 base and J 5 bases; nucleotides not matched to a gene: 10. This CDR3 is CASSLDDRAGGTEAFF. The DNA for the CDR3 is TGTGCCAGCAGCTTAGACGACAGGGCGGGGGGGACTGAAGCTTTCTTT.

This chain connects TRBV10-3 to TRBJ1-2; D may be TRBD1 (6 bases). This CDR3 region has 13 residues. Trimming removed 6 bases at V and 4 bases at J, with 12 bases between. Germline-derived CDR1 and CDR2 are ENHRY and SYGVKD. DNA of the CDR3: TGTGCCATCAGGGACAGTAGGATCTATGGCTACACCTTC. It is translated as CAIRDSRIYGYTF.

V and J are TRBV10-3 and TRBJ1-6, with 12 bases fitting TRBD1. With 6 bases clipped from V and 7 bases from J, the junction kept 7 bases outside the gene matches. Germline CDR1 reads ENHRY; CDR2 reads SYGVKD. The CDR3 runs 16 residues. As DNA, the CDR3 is TGTGCCATCAGAGACCCCGGGACAGGGGGCAATTCACCCCTCCACTTT. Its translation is CAIRDPGTGGNSPLHF.

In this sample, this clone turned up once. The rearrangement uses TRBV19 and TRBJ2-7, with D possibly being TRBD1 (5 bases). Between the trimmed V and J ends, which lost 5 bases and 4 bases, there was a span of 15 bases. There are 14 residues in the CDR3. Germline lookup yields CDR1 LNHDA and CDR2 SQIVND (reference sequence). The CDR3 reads CASSADSLGYEQYF. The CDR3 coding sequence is TGTGCCAGTAGTGCCGACAGCTTGGGATACGAGCAGTACTTC. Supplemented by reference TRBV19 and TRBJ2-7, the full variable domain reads DGGITQSPKYLFRKEGQNVTLSCEQNLNHDAMYWYRQDPGQGLRLIYYSQIVNDFQKGDIAEGYSVSREKKESFPLTVTSAQKNPTAFYLCASSADSLGYEQYFGPGTRLTVT.

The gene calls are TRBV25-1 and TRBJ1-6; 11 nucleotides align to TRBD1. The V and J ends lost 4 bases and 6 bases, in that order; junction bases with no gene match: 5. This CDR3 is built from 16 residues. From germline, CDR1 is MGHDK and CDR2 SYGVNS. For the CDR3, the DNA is TGTGCCAGCAGTGCGTTTGGGACAGGGGGTAATTCACCCCTCCACTTT. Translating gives CASSAFGTGGNSPLHF.

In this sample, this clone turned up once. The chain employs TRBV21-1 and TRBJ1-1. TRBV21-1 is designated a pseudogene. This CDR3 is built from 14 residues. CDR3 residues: CASSKNKGGVEAFF. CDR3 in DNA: TGTGCCAGCAGCAAAAATAAGGGGGGGGTTGAAGCTTTCTTT.

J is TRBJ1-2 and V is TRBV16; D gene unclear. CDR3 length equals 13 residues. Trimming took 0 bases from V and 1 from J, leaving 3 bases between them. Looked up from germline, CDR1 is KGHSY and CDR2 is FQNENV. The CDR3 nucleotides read TGTGCCAGCAGCCAATCCCGTAACTATGGCTACACCTTC. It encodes CASSQSRNYGYTF.